This paragraph covers one T cell receptor beta chain sequence. The record originates from a study of blood T cell repertoires in COVID-19. V was trimmed by 2 bases and J by 10 bases, leaving 18 bases between them. The CDR3 runs to 16 residues. Germline V lookup: CDR1 MDHEN, CDR2 SYDVKM. TCRdb's table, derived via immunoSEQ multiplex PCR, lists solely in-frame clones and lacks some. The repertoire holds approximately 320,000 clones, around nine tenths seen once, with over 8.5% in the top ten. This clonotype was sampled from a woman in her twenties or thirties with COVID-19, enrolled during active disease. This rearrangement joins TRBV28 to TRBJ1-6, with D possibly matching TRBD1 (5 bases). Sequencing was carried out using peripheral blood. CDR3 sequence: CASSLPSGLSWSPLHF. In nucleotides, the CDR3 is TGTGCCAGCAGTTTACCTTCAGGGTTAAGTTGGTCACCCCTCCACTTT.